The clone carrying this T cell receptor (beta chain) has a handful of counts. This sample was included in a study of blood T cell repertoires in COVID-19. Participants' own reports of clinical history determined their cohort assignment. The CDR3 has 14 residues. The V and J ends lost 6 bases and 5 bases, in that order; junction bases with no gene match: 8. In germline, CDR1 is MNHEY, CDR2 SVGEGT. Measured with immunoSEQ multiplex PCR; TCRdb has only the in-frame clones, and not every one. The sample includes 200,000 to 300,000 clones, roughly 88% seen only once; the top ten take 2.5%. Material: PBMCs or T cells enriched from blood (not recorded which). The chain is built from TRBV6-2 or TRBV6-3 and TRBJ2-5; 8 bases line up with TRBD2. This TCR was sampled from a woman between 35 and 50 years old with acute COVID-19. The CDR3 is CASSPGLARETQYF. The CDR3, as DNA: TGTGCCAGCAGCCCCGGACTAGCTAGGGAGACCCAGTACTTC.